These 4 T cell receptor beta chains were all obtained from the same sample, sequenced in a study of blood T cell repertoires in COVID-19. Some clones are missing from TCRdb's copy, which holds only in-frame ones; the method was immunoSEQ multiplex PCR. The repertoire includes 210,000 or so clones, around 91% of them detected once, and about 5% sits in the top ten. The sequencing sample was made of peripheral blood. All receptors derive from a woman aged 40 to 55 with acute or convalescent COVID-19.

The genes are TRBV19 and TRBJ1-1; D is perhaps TRBD1 (5 bases). This CDR3 is 14 amino acids long. Germline assignment: CDR1 LNHDA and CDR2 SQIVND (reference sequence). V lost 3 bases to trimming and J lost 6 bases, with 14 bases between them. CDR3 nucleotide sequence: TGTGCCAGTAGTATTGGGGGGTTCGCCGCTGAAGCTTTCTTT. Encoded protein: CASSIGGFAAEAFF.

The rearrangement uses TRBV5-4 and TRBJ1-4; no clear D gene. The CDR3 is made up of 13 amino acids. The germline V gene encodes CDR1 SGHNT and CDR2 YYREEE (reference sequence). Trimming left V 4 bases short and J 4 bases short, with 8 bases between. The CDR3 nucleotides read TGTGCCAGCAGCCTTAGTCTTAATGAAAAACTGTTTTTT. Translated, it gives CASSLSLNEKLFF.

The chain employs TRBV9 and TRBJ1-2, with 9 bases that match TRBD1. With 0 bases clipped from V and 6 bases from J, the junction kept 12 bases outside the gene matches. The CDR3 covers 17 residues. The V gene's germline CDR1 is SGDLS and CDR2 YYNGEE. The CDR3 loop is CASSVATGGTGRDGYTF. The CDR3 region has the DNA TGTGCCAGCAGCGTAGCTACGGGGGGGACAGGGAGAGATGGCTACACCTTC.

This chain's CDR3 is CASSGAGAGTEAFF. The DNA of the CDR3 is TGTGCCAGCAGTGGAGCGGGGGCCGGCACTGAAGCTTTCTTT. This chain joins TRBV2 and TRBJ1-1, with D perhaps TRBD1 (6 bases). V lost 4 bases and J 4 bases, leaving 13 bases between the germline ends. The CDR3 has 14 amino acids. Per the germline V gene, CDR1 is SNHLY and CDR2 is FYNNEI.